This T cell receptor beta chain appears in the sequencing data of a study of cytomegalovirus exposure and HLA in healthy donors. This clone has just one count. The same CDR3 arises from other DNA sequences in this sample as well. Here immunoSEQ multiplex PCR was the method, and the copy in TCRdb shows in-frame clones only, minus some. The sample holds 220,000 or so clones, approximately 87% seen once. There are 13 residues in the CDR3. V was clipped by 5 bases and J by 2 bases, with 4 bases between them. Germline V gene lookup returns CDR1 MNHEY and CDR2 SMNVEV (reference sequence). The TCR comes from a woman younger than 35 in good health and CMV-seronegative. The V call is TRBV27, the J call TRBJ2-6; D call uncertain. Material: PBMCs. For the CDR3, the DNA is TGTGCCAGCAGTCTTGCTGGGGCCAACGTCCTGACTTTC. This codes for CASSLAGANVLTF.